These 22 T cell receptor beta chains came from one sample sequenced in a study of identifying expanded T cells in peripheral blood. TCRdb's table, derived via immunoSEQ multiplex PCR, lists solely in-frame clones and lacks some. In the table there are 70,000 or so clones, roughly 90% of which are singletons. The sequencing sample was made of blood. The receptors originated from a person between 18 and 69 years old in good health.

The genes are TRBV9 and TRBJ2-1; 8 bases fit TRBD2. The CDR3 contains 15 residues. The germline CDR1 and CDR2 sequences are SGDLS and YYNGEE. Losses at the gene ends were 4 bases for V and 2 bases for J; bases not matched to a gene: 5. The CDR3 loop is CASSRELAAYNEQFF. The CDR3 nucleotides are TGTGCCAGCAGCCGGGAACTAGCGGCCTACAATGAGCAGTTCTTC.

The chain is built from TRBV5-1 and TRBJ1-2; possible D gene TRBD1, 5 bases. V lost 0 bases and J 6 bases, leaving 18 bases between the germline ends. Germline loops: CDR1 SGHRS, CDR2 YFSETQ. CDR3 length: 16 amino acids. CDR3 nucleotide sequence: TGCGCCAGCAGCTTGGGCGGTGGGCAGGGAGGAGATGGCTACACCTTC. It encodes CASSLGGGQGGDGYTF.

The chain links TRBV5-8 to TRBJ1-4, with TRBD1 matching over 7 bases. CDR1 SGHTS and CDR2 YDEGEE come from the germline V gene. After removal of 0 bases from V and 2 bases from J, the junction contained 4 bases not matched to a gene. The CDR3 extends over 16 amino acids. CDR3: CASSLGTGQTNEKLFF. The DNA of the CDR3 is TGTGCCAGCAGCTTGGGGACGGGACAGACTAATGAAAAACTGTTTTTT.

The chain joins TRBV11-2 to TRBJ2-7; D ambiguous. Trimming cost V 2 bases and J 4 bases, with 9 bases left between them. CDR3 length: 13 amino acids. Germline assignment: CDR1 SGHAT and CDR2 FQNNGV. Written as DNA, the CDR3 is TGTGCCAGCAGCTTATCGCGGAATTACGAGCAGTACTTC. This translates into CASSLSRNYEQYF.

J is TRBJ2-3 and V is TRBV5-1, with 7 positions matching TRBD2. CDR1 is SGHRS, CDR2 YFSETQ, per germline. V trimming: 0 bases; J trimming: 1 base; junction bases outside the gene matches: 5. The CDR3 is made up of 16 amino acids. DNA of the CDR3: TGCGCCAGCAGCTTGGTGGGAACTAGCGGCACAGATACGCAGTATTTT. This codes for CASSLVGTSGTDTQYF.

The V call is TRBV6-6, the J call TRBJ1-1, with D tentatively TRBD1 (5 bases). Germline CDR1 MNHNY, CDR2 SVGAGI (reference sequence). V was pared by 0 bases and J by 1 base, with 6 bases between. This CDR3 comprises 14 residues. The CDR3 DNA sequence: TGTGCCAGCAGTTACTCTGACAGGAACACTGAAGCTTTCTTT. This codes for CASSYSDRNTEAFF.

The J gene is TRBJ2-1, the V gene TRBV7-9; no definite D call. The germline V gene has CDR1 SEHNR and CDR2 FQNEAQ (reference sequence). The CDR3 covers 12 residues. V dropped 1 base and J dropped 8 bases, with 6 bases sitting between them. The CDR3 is CASSLVDHEQFF. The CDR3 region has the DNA TGTGCCAGCAGCTTAGTCGACCATGAGCAGTTCTTC.

The CDR3 spells CASSPTGDPRTGELFF. The CDR3 region has the DNA TGTGCCAGCAGCCCCACAGGGGACCCACGGACCGGGGAGCTGTTTTTT. The V call is TRBV7-2, the J call TRBJ2-2; TRBD1 matches 7 bases. The CDR3 spans 16 residues. J was trimmed by 5 bases and V by 5 bases; bases with no gene match: 11. Looked up from germline, CDR1 is SGHTA and CDR2 is FQGNSA.

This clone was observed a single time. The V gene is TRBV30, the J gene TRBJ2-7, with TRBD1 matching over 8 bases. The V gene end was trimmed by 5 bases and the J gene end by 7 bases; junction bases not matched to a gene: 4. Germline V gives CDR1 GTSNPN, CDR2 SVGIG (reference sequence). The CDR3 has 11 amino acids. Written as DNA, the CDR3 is TGTGCCTGGTTTACAGGGGGTGAGCAGTACTTC. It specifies CAWFTGGEQYF.

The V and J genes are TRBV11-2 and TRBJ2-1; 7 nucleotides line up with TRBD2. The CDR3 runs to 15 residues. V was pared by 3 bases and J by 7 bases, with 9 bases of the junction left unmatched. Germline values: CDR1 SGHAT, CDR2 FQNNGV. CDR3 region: CASSLRRLASNEQFF. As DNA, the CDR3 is TGTGCCAGCAGCTTGAGAAGACTAGCTTCGAATGAGCAGTTCTTC.

The CDR3 DNA follows: TGTGCCAGCAGCTCGCTTCGGGAAGGGGGCCCAGATACGCAGTATTTT. This gives the protein CASSSLREGGPDTQYF. The chain employs TRBV7-6 and TRBJ2-3; 7 nucleotides agree with TRBD1. In germline, CDR1 is SGHVS, CDR2 FNYEAQ. V lost 4 bases and J lost 4; bases outside the gene matches: 11. The CDR3 consists of 16 residues.

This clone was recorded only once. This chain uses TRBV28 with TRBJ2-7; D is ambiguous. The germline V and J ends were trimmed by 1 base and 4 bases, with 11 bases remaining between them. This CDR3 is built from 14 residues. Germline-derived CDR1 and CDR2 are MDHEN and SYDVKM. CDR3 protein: CASSLSSIGYEQYF. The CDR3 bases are TGTGCCAGCAGTTTATCGAGTATCGGGTACGAGCAGTACTTC.

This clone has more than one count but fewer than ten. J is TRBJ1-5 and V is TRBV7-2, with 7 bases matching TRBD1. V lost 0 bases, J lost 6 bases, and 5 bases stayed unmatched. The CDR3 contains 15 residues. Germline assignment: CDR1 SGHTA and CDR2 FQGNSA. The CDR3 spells CASSLAGGPSQPQHF. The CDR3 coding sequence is TGTGCCAGCAGCTTAGCAGGGGGCCCCAGTCAGCCCCAGCATTTT.

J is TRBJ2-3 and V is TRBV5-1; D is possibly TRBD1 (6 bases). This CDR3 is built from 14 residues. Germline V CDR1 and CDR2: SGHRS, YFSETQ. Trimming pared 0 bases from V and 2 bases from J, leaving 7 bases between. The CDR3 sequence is CASSLEGDTDTQYF. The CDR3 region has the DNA TGCGCCAGCAGCTTGGAGGGGGACACAGATACGCAGTATTTT. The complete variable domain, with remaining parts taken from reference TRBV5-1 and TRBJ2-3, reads KAGVTQTPRYLIKTRGQQVTLSCSPISGHRSVSWYQQTPGQGLQFLFEYFSETQRNKGNFPGRFSGRQFSNSRSEMNVSTLELGDSALYLCASSLEGDTDTQYFGPGTRLTVL.

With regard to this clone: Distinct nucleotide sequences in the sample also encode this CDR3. The CDR3 DNA reads as TGCGCCAGCAGCTTGGACAGCACTGAAGCTTTCTTT. Translated, it gives CASSLDSTEAFF. The chain joins TRBV5-1 to TRBJ1-1; D call uncertain. The germline gives CDR1 SGHRS, CDR2 YFSETQ. Trimming left V 0 bases short and J 4 bases short, with 4 bases between. This CDR3 comprises 12 residues.

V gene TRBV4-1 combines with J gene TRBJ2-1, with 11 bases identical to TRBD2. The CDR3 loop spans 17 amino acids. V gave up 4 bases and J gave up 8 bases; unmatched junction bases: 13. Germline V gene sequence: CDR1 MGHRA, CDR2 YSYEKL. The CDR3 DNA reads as TGCGCCAGCAGCCTCTCGGGAAGTAGCGGGGGGGCGGATGAGCAGTTCTTC. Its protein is CASSLSGSSGGADEQFF.

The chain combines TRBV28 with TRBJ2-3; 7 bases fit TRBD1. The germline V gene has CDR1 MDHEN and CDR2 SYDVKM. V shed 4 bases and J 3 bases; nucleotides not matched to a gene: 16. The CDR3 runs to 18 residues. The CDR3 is CASSSYRGDRALTDTQYF. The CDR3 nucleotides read TGTGCCAGCAGTTCATACCGAGGCGACAGGGCCCTTACAGATACGCAGTATTTT.

In DNA, the CDR3 is TGTGCCAGCAAAGCCGCGAATGAAAAACTGTTTTTT. It specifies CASKAANEKLFF. The genes are TRBV6-5 and TRBJ1-4; D gene unclear. Germline CDR1 MNHEY, CDR2 SVGAGI. The CDR3 sequence is 12 residues long. V lost 7 bases, J lost 5 bases, and 8 bases lay in between.

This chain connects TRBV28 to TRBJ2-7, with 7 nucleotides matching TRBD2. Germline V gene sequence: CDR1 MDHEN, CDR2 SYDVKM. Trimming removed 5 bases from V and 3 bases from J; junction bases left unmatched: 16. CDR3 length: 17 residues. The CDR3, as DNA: TGTGCCAGCAGTACGATAGATTTAGCGGGTGGAGACTACGAGCAGTACTTC. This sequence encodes CASSTIDLAGGDYEQYF.

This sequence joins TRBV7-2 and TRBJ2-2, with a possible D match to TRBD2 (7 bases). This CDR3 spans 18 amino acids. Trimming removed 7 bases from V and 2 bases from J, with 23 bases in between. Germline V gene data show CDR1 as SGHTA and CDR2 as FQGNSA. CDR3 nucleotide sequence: TGTGCCAGCAACCAACCCCGCCGGGGGGCCCTAAACACCGGGGAGCTGTTTTTT. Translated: CASNQPRRGALNTGELFF. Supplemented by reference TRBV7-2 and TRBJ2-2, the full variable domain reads GAGVSQSPSNKVTEKGKDVELRCDPISGHTALYWYRQSLGQGLEFLIYFQGNSAPDKSGLPSDRFSAERTGGSVSTLTIQRTQQEDSAVYLCASNQPRRGALNTGELFFGEGSRLTVL.

DNA for the CDR3: TGTGCCAGCAGTTACCAGCGCGGGAGGGAAGAGACCCAGTACTTC. Residues: CASSYQRGREETQYF. This sequence joins TRBV6-5 and TRBJ2-5; TRBD2 matches at 9 bases. The CDR3 has 15 amino acids. Trimming took 2 bases from V and 3 from J; bases not matched to a gene: 4. Germline CDR1 and CDR2: MNHEY and SVGAGI.

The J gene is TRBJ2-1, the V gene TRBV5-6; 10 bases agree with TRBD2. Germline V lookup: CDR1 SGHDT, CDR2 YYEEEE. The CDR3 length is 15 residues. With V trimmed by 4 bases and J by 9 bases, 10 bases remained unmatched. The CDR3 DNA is TGTGCCAGCAGCCCTCAAGCGGGAGGGCCGGGTGAGCAGTTCTTC. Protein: CASSPQAGGPGEQFF.